This T cell receptor (beta chain) was recorded in a study of T cells after posttransplantation cyclophosphamide. General study results and limits: Recipient CMV seropositivity and CMV reactivation strongly tracked TRB clonality.

Notes on this clone: Its antigen remains unidentified.

Produced via immunoSEQ multiplex PCR; TCRdb's table is partial and in-frame only. The sample records roughly 14,000 clones, roughly four fifths being singletons. J was trimmed by 7 bases and V by 3 bases; bases with no gene match: 9. Per germline, CDR1 SGHKS and CDR2 YYEKEE (reference sequence). This CDR3 contains 14 residues. The TCR comes from a middle-aged man in good health, CMV-negative, and a related stem cell transplant donor. Sequencing input: memory CD4+ T cells sorted from PBMCs. The chain joins TRBV5-5 to TRBJ2-7; 8 nucleotides line up with TRBD2. CDR3 nucleotides: TGTGCCAGCAGCTCGCTAGGGACTAGTGTAGAGCAGTACTTC. Residues: CASSSLGTSVEQYF.